The 11 T cell receptor beta chains given below trace back to one sample, sequenced in a study of T cell responses to AZD1222 COVID-19 vaccine (dated by TCRdb to the early 2020s). The library relied on the immunoSEQ multiplex PCR assay. Entries here come from immuneACCESS through TCRdb and include only in-frame sequences with V and J called. Some clones fail to appear in such tables; in the studies checked, an unresolved V gene covers under half of the shortfall, and the cause of the remainder is unknown. Recorded for this sample are around 71,000 clones; about 80% of them occurred a single time. About an eighth of the sample goes to the ten largest clones. The meaning of the sample's time point label: about 28 days (+/-7) after the second vaccine dose. Sequenced material: peripheral blood, taken 28 days after the second AZD1222 dose. These receptors came from an adult who received the AZD1222 COVID-19 vaccine.

CDR3 residues: CSVLGGMGEKLFF. For the CDR3, the DNA is TGCAGCGTTTTGGGGGGCATGGGTGAAAAACTGTTTTTT. The chain carries TRBV29-1 and TRBJ1-4, with D possibly matching TRBD1 (6 bases). Germline-derived CDR1 and CDR2 are SQVTM and ANQGSEA. Between the trimmed V and J ends, which lost 5 bases and 7 bases, there was a span of 14 bases. CDR3 length: 13 residues. Together with reference TRBV29-1 and TRBJ1-4, the CDR3 gives the full variable domain: SAVISQKPSRDICQRGTSLTIQCQVDSQVTMMFWYRQQPGQSLTLIATANQGSEATYESGFVIDKFPISRPNLTFSTLTVSNMSPEDSSIYLCSVLGGMGEKLFFGSGTQLSVL.

The rearrangement joins TRBV28 to TRBJ1-5; D is perhaps TRBD1 (5 bases). The V gene lost 7 bases and the J gene lost 3 bases, with 13 bases spanning the gap. The CDR3 sequence is 14 residues long. The V gene's germline CDR1 is MDHEN and CDR2 SYDVKM. CDR3 in amino acids: CASTPGAFNQPQHF. CDR3 bases: TGTGCCAGCACCCCCGGGGCCTTCAATCAGCCCCAGCATTTT.

The V call is TRBV9, the J call TRBJ2-7; D is perhaps TRBD1 (5 bases). Per the germline V gene, CDR1 is SGDLS and CDR2 is YYNGEE. V lost 0 bases, J lost 0 bases, and 10 bases lay in between. CDR3 size: 15 residues. The CDR3 region has the DNA TGTGCCAGCAGCGTAGCTCAGGGTTTCTCCTACGAGCAGTACTTC. This translates into CASSVAQGFSYEQYF.

V usage is TRBV4-2 and J usage is TRBJ2-7, with 11 bases that match TRBD2. This CDR3 comprises 16 residues. The germline V gene has CDR1 LGHNA and CDR2 YNFKEQ. V lost 0 bases, J lost 5 bases, and 6 bases stayed unmatched. The CDR3 nucleotides are TGTGCCAGCAGCCAAGAGGTAGCGGGGGGGCGCGACGAGCAGTACTTC. Protein sequence: CASSQEVAGGRDEQYF.

V gene TRBV5-5 combines with J gene TRBJ2-2; TRBD2 matches 9 bases. The CDR3 totals 16 residues. CDR1 is SGHKS and CDR2 is YYEKEE in the germline V gene (reference sequence). V gave up 3 bases and J gave up 1 base; unmatched junction bases: 4. CDR3 nucleotide sequence: TGTGCCAGCAGCTGGAGCGGGGGGCAGAACACCGGGGAGCTGTTTTTT. It is translated as CASSWSGGQNTGELFF.

This clone was recorded only once. The rearrangement links TRBV7-8 to TRBJ2-2; the D gene is possibly TRBD1 (6 bases). Germline assignment: CDR1 SGHVS and CDR2 FQNEAQ. V lost 1 base to trimming and J lost 4 bases, with 13 bases between them. The CDR3 has 16 amino acids. The CDR3 DNA sequence: TGTGCCAGCAGCTTAGGAGGGGCAGGGGTCACCGGGGAGCTGTTTTTT. Translation gives CASSLGGAGVTGELFF. Looking up the rest from reference TRBV7-8 and TRBJ2-2 gives the full variable domain: GAGVSQSPRYKVAKRGQDVALRCDPISGHVSLFWYQQALGQGPEFLTYFQNEAQLDKSGLPSDRFFAERPEGSVSTLKIQRTQQEDSAVYLCASSLGGAGVTGELFFGEGSRLTVL.

V gene TRBV5-6 combines with J gene TRBJ1-6, with D maybe TRBD1 (5 bases). Looked up from germline, CDR1 is SGHDT and CDR2 is YYEEEE. The CDR3 is 15 amino acids. Deletions cut 5 bases from V and 7 bases from J, with 16 bases between. The CDR3 DNA follows: TGTGCCAGCAGACTAGGAAAGGGACCAAATTCACCCCTCCACTTT. This sequence encodes CASRLGKGPNSPLHF.

The chain joins TRBV27 to TRBJ1-5; a possible D gene is TRBD1 (5 bases). CDR1 MNHEY and CDR2 SMNVEV come from the germline V gene (reference sequence). The CDR3 covers 16 residues. V lost 2 bases, J lost 5 bases, and 16 bases lay in between. CDR3 nucleotide sequence: TGTGCCAGCAGTTTAGCACCTCTCAGGGCTGATCAGCCCCAGCATTTT. Its protein is CASSLAPLRADQPQHF.

The rearrangement links TRBV6-1 to TRBJ2-7; D gene unclear. The V and J ends lost 2 bases and 6 bases respectively, with 11 bases between them. Germline V CDR1 and CDR2: MNHNS, SASEGT. This CDR3 spans 13 amino acids. DNA for the CDR3: TGTGCCAGCAGTGAACTTTGGGTGGGCGAGCAGTACTTC. Its translation: CASSELWVGEQYF.

This chain uses TRBV10-3 with TRBJ2-5; possibly TRBD1 for D (5 bases). Germline CDR1 and CDR2: ENHRY and SYGVKD. The V end was cut by 4 bases, the J end by 11 bases, with 17 bases between. The CDR3 runs 13 residues. The CDR3 DNA is TGTGCCATCAGTGTTGACAGACCAGATTCACAGTACTTC. It yields the protein CAISVDRPDSQYF.

This chain uses TRBV27 with TRBJ1-5; TRBD1 agrees at 8 bases. The germline gives CDR1 MNHEY, CDR2 SMNVEV (reference sequence). The CDR3 runs 17 residues. The trim removed 5 bases at V and 0 bases at J, leaving 9 bases unmatched. CDR3 in DNA: TGTGCCAGCAGTCCCGGACAGGGTTATTCTAGCAATCAGCCCCAGCATTTT. Its translation: CASSPGQGYSSNQPQHF.